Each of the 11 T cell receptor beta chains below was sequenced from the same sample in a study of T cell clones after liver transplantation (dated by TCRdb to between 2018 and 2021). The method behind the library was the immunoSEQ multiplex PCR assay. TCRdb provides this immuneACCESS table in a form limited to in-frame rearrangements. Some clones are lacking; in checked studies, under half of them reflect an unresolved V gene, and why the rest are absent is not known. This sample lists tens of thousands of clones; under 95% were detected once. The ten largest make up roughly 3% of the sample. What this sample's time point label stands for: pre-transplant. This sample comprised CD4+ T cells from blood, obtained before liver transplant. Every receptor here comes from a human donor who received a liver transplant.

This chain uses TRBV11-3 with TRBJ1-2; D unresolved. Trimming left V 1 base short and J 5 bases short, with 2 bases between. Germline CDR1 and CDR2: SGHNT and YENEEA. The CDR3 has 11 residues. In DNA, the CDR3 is TGTGCCAGCAGCTTAGTTTATGGCTACACCTTC. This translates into CASSLVYGYTF.

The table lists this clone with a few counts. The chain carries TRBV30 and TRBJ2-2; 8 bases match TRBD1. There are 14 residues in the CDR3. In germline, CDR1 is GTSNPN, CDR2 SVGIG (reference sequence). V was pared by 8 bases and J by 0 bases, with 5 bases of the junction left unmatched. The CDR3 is CARQGQANTGELFF. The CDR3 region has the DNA TGTGCCCGACAGGGACAGGCGAACACCGGGGAGCTGTTTTTT.

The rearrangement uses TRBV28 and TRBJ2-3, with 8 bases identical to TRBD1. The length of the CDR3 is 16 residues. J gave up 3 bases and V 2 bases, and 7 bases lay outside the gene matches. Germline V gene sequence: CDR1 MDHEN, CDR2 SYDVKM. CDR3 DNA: TGTGCCAGCAGTTTACTCGGACAGGGTGTTACAGATACGCAGTATTTT. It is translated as CASSLLGQGVTDTQYF.

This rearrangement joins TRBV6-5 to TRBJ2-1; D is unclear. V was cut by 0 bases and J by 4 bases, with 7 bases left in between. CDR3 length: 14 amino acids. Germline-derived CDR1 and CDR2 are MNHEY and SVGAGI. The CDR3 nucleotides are TGTGCCAGCAGTTACTCGGCAGGATACAATGAGCAGTTCTTC. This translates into CASSYSAGYNEQFF.

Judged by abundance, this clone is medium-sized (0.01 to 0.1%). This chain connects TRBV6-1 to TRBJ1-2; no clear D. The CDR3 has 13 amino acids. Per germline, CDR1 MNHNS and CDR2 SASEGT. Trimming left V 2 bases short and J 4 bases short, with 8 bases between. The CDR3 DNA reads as TGTGCCAGCAGTGAACGCCAGACCTATGGCTACACCTTC. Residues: CASSERQTYGYTF.

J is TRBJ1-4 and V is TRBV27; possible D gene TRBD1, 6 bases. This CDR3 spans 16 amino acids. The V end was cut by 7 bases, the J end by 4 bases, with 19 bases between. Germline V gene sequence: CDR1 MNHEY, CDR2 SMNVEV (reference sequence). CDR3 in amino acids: CASKDGGYRDNEKLFF. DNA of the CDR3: TGTGCCAGCAAAGACGGTGGATACAGGGATAATGAAAAACTGTTTTTT.

The CDR3 sequence: CASSLELNYGYTF. In DNA, the CDR3 is TGTGCCAGCAGCTTGGAATTGAACTATGGCTACACCTTC. The V call is TRBV5-8, the J call TRBJ1-2; D gene unclear. CDR3 length: 13 residues. V shed 0 bases and J shed 2 bases, with 5 bases lying between them. The germline CDR1 and CDR2 sequences are SGHTS and YDEGEE.

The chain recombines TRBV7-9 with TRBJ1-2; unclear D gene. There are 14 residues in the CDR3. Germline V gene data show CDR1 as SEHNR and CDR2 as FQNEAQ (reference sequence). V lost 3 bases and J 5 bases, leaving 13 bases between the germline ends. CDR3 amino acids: CASSFPPSQYGYTF. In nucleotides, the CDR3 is TGTGCCAGCAGCTTTCCCCCGAGCCAATATGGCTACACCTTC.

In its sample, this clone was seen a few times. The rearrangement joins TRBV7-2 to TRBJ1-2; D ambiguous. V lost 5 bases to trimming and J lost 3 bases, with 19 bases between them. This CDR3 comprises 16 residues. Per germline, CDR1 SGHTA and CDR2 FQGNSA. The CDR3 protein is CASSVDRPGGDYGYTF. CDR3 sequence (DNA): TGTGCCAGCAGCGTCGACCGCCCTGGAGGAGACTATGGCTACACCTTC. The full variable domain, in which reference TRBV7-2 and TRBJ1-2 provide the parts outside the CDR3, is GAGVSQSPSNKVTEKGKDVELRCDPISGHTALYWYRQSLGQGLEFLIYFQGNSAPDKSGLPSDRFSAERTGGSVSTLTIQRTQQEDSAVYLCASSVDRPGGDYGYTFGSGTRLTVV.

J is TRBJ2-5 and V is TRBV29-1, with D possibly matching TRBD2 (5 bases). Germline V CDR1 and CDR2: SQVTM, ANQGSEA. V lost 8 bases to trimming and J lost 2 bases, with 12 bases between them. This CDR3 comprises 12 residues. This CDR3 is CSSRSGQETQYF. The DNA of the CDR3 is TGCAGCTCCCGTTCGGGGCAAGAGACCCAGTACTTC.

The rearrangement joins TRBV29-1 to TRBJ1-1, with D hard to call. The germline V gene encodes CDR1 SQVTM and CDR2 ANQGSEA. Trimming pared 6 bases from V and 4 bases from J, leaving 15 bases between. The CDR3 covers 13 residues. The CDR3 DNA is TGCAGCGTCTTGTTCCAGTCGCTCACTGAAGCTTTCTTT. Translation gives CSVLFQSLTEAFF. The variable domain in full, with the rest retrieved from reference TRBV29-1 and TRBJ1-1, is SAVISQKPSRDICQRGTSLTIQCQVDSQVTMMFWYRQQPGQSLTLIATANQGSEATYESGFVIDKFPISRPNLTFSTLTVSNMSPEDSSIYLCSVLFQSLTEAFFGQGTRLTVV.